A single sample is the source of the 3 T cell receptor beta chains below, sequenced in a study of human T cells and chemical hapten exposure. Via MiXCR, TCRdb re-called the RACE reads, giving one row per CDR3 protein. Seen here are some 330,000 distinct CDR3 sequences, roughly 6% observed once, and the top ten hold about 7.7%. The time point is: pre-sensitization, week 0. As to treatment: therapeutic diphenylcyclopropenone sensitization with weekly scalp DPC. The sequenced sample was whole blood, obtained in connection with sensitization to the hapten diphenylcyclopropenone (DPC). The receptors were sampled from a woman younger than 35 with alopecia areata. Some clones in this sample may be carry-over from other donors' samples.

CDR3 sequence reads: CASSLGQVYNEQFF. The DNA of the CDR3 is TGTGCCAGCAGTTTGGGACAGGTCTACAATGAGCAGTTCTTC. The rearrangement joins TRBV27 to TRBJ2-1; TRBD1 aligns across 8 bases. This CDR3 is built from 14 residues. V was clipped by 3 bases and J by 3 bases; unmatched bases: 1. Germline V gives CDR1 MNHEY, CDR2 SMNVEV (reference sequence).

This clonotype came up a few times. CDR3 sequence: CASSYEKYGVQYF. CDR3 nucleotides: TGTGCCAGCAGTTACGAAAAATATGGGGTGCAGTACTTC. V is TRBV6-5 and J is TRBJ2-7; D not resolved. Trimming stripped 2 bases from V and 9 bases from J, with 14 bases between. This CDR3 contains 13 residues. Germline values: CDR1 MNHEY, CDR2 SVGAGI.

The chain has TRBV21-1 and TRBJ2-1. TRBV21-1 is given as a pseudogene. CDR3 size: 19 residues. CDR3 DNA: TGTGCCAGCAGCAAAGAGGTGGGGTTTGGGTTTAGGTCCTACAATGAGCAGTTCTTC. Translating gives CASSKEVGFGFRSYNEQFF.